In this sample, the clone carrying this T cell receptor beta chain turned up many times. This sample was included in a study of T-cell reconstitution after alpha-beta-depleted transplantation in children. Unique molecular identifiers were incorporated during preparation of the TCRbeta library. Each CDR3 protein is one row after TCRdb ran MiXCR on the PCR reads. This table has approximately 590,000 distinct CDR3 sequences, more than 9% appearing once. The trim removed 5 bases at V and 4 bases at J, leaving 6 bases unmatched. The CDR3 length is 14 residues. CDR1 is MNHNS, CDR2 SASEGT, per germline. The material was PBMCs from the stem cell graft donor, obtained from the stem cell graft. The TCR sequence derives from a human donor who donated a stem cell graft to a child with acute myeloid leukemia. The chain is built from TRBV6-1 and TRBJ2-3, with 7 bases identical to TRBD1. The CDR3 reads CASSRRQGPDTQYF. In DNA form, the CDR3 reads TGTGCCAGCAGTCGACGACAGGGCCCAGATACGCAGTATTTT.